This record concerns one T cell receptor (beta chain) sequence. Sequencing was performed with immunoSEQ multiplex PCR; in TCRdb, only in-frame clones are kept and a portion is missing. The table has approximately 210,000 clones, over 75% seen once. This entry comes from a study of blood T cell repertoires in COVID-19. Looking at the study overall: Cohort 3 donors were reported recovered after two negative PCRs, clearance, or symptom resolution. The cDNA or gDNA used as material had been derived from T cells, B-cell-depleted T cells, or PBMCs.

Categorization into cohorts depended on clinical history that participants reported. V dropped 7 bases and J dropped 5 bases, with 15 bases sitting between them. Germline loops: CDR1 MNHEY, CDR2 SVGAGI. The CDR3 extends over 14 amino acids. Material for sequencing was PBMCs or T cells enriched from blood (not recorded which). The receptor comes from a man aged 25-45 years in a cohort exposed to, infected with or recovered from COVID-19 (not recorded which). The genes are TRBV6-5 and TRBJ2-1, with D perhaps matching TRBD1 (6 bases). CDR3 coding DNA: TGTGCCAGCAAACAGGGTAATCCCCACAATGAGCAGTTCTTC. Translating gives CASKQGNPHNEQFF.